The source of this T cell receptor beta chain is a study of PD-1 blockade in classical Hodgkin lymphoma. Study-wide points: Complete responders showed a baseline diversity that resembled the diversity of newly diagnosed patients. By C4D1 there was a significant rise in CD4+ TCR diversity but not in CD8+ TCR diversity.

With respect to this clone: Its antigen is unknown.

As to time point: cycle 4 day 1 (C4D1), after 6 weeks of nivolumab. Every patient was affected by relapse after autologous stem cell transplantation, while exposure to brentuximab vedotin was not uniform. Magnetic negative selection served to purify CD4+ T cells out of PBMCs that had been thawed. Germline lookup yields CDR1 SGHTA and CDR2 FQGTGA. V lost 10 bases to trimming and J lost 5 bases; unmatched junction nucleotides: 13. The CDR3 is made up of 15 amino acids. The method was immunoSEQ multiplex PCR; TCRdb's version includes in-frame clones alone and lacks a portion of them. The sample has about 32,000 clones, 90% to 95% seen once.

This specimen consisted of CD4+ T cells from blood, obtained before the fourth cycle of nivolumab. This receptor was obtained from a human donor with classical Hodgkin lymphoma. This rearrangement joins TRBV7-3 to TRBJ2-1; 8 bases are a match to TRBD2. For the CDR3, the DNA is TGTGCCACCGGATTAGCGGGGCCACCCCACAATGAGCAGTTCTTC. As protein: CATGLAGPPHNEQFF. Full variable domain (rest looked up from reference TRBV7-3 and TRBJ2-1): GAGVSQTPSNKVTEKGKYVELRCDPISGHTALYWYRQSLGQGPEFLIYFQGTGAADDSGLPNDRFFAVRPEGSVSTLKIQRTERGDSAVYLCATGLAGPPHNEQFFGPGTRLTVL.